This T cell receptor (beta chain) was identified during a study of cytomegalovirus exposure and HLA in healthy donors. Sequenced by immunoSEQ multiplex PCR; TCRdb stores in-frame clones only, minus some. This sample has around 300,000 clones, with roughly 88% found just once. From germline, CDR1 is SNHLY and CDR2 FYNNEI. This CDR3 comprises 11 residues. Trimming pared 5 bases from V and 3 bases from J, leaving 4 bases between. Sample: PBMCs. The receptor was isolated from a woman aged 18-35 years in good health and CMV-seronegative. V gene TRBV2 combines with J gene TRBJ2-5; D gene uncertain. CDR3 residues: CASSREETQYF. The CDR3 nucleotides read TGTGCCAGCAGTCGGGAAGAGACCCAGTACTTC.